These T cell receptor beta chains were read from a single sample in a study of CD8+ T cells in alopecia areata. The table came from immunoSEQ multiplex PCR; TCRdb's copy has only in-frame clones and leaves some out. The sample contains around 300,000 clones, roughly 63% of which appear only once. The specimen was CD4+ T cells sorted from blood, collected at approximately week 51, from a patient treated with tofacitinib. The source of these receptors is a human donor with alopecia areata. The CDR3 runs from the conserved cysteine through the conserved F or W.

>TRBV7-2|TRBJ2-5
CASSRTGRTQYF
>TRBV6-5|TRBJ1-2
CASSVGIDYGYTF
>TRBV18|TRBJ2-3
CASSPPGLASTDTQYF
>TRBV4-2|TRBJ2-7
CASSQGAVRAGGKQYF
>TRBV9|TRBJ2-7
CASSVAEGGYEQYF
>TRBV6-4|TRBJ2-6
CASSEGAGANVLTF
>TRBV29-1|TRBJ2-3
CSVSTIYTDTQYF
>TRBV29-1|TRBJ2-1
CSGHQQGEQFF
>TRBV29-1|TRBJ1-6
CSVQRFYNSPLHF
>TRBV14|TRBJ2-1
CASSLLTGQPSYNEQFF
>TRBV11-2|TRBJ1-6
CASSPWTGLGNSPLHF
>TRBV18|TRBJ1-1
CASSLGGIDTEAFF
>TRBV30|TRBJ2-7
CAWGLGSEQYF
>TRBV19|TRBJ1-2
CASSIQGYGYTF
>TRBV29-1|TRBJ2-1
CSVAPLNEQFF
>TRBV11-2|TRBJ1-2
CASSITGYGYTF
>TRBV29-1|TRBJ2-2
CSVGGLAGPRDGELFF
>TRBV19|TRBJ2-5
CASSVTGPQETQYF
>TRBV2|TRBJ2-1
CASSAGTWDNGEQFF
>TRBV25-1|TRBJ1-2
CASSESKTGFYGYTF
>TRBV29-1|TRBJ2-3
CSVPTGSSLGTQYF
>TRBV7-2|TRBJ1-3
CASSFQSGRVSGNTIYF
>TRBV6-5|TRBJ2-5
CASSYRQAQETQYF
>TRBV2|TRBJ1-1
CASEVGRESAFF
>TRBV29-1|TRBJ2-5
CSVGVWQETQYF
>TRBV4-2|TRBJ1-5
CASSQGWWGQVSQPQHF
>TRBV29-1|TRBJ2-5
CSVVGLAETQYF
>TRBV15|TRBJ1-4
CATSRANNFWGELFF
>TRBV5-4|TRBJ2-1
CASSPGPSSYNEQFF
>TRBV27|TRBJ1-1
CASSPPTGNTEAFF
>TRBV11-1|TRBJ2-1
CASSPAGTNYNEQFF
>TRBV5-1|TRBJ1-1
CASSSGTANTEAFF
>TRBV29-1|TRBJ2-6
CSVVDRDPFSGANVLTF
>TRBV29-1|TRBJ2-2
CSVAPGPGEKLFF
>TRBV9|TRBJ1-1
CASSRQDVAEAFF
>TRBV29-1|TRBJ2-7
CSVEVSAAYEQYF
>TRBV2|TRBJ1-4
CASGGSENEKLFF
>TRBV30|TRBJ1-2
CATTGRHGYTF
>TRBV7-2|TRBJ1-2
CASSLEGIGNYGYTF
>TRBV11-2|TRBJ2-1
CASSLEFEQFF
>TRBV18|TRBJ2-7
CASSPNRDYEQYF